Below are 24 T cell receptor beta chains sequenced from a single sample in a study of read filtering for tumor transcriptome and immune sequencing. From roughly 390 ng of RNA, a library with molecular barcoded alpha/delta and beta/gamma adaptors was made. MiXCR, run by TCRdb on the reads, gives a single entry per CDR3 protein. Among about 93,000 distinct CDR3 sequences listed, 20% to 25% were seen once. Sequenced sample: a population of CD138-negative cells sorted from bone marrow. Source of these receptors: a donor aged 40 or over with multiple myeloma.

This clonotype was observed at least ten times. The chain uses TRBV28 and TRBJ2-5; TRBD1 agrees at 9 bases. V shed 5 bases and J 5 bases; nucleotides not matched to a gene: 6. The germline gives CDR1 MDHEN, CDR2 SYDVKM. This CDR3 contains 14 residues. The CDR3 nucleotides read TGTGCCAGCAGTGTCACAGGGGGCGCGGAGACCCAGTACTTC. This gives the protein CASSVTGGAETQYF. The full variable domain, rest sourced from reference TRBV28 and TRBJ2-5, is DVKVTQSSRYLVKRTGEKVFLECVQDMDHENMFWYRQDPGLGLRLIYFSYDVKMKEKGDIPEGYSVSREKKERFSLILESASTNQTSMYLCASSVTGGAETQYFGPGTRLLVL.

A remark on this clonotype: It may be a read error: a sequence one base away is much more abundant. The CDR3 does not end in the conserved phenylalanine or tryptophan, so this is likely a read error. J is TRBJ1-1 and V is TRBV5-5; unclear D gene. The CDR3 is 12 amino acids. With 1 base removed from V and 3 bases from J, the gap between germline ends came to 4 bases. Germline V CDR1 and CDR2: SGHKS, YYEKEE (reference sequence). CDR3 sequence reads: CASSLWDTEAFL. The CDR3 DNA is TGTGCCAGCAGCTTGTGGGACACTGAAGCTTTCCTT.

This clonotype was recorded many times. The J gene is TRBJ2-2, the V gene TRBV2; D is perhaps TRBD1 (5 bases). V gave up 2 bases and J gave up 1 base, with 11 bases separating them. CDR1 and CDR2 (germline): SNHLY, FYNNEI. The CDR3 is made up of 16 amino acids. The CDR3 here is CASSERRDRNTGELFF. CDR3 coding DNA: TGTGCCAGCAGTGAAAGGCGAGACAGGAACACCGGGGAGCTGTTTTTT.

The chain employs TRBV6-2 or TRBV6-3 and TRBJ1-1, with a weak D call TRBD1 (6 bases). Trimming pared 6 bases from V and 4 bases from J, leaving 18 bases between. Looked up from germline, CDR1 is MNHEY and CDR2 is SVGEGT. This CDR3 has 15 amino acids. The CDR3, as DNA: TGTGCCAGCAGCACCACAGGGAAGGGGAGCACTGAAGCTTTCTTT. Translating it yields CASSTTGKGSTEAFF.

The chain combines TRBV3-1 with TRBJ1-5; D unclear. CDR1 is LGHDT and CDR2 is YNNKEL in the germline V gene (reference sequence). The CDR3 is 14 residues long. Trimming left V 4 bases short and J 0 bases short, with 7 bases between. CDR3 DNA: TGTGCCAGCAGCCCGTCCCTTAGCAATCAGCCCCAGCATTTT. Its protein product is CASSPSLSNQPQHF.

This clonotype was picked up many times. The CDR3 loop reads CASSLNPVGQPQHF. As DNA, the CDR3 is TGTGCCAGCAGCTTGAACCCGGTGGGGCAGCCCCAGCATTTT. The chain links TRBV11-2 to TRBJ1-5, with D hard to call. The CDR3 is 14 residues long. Germline loops: CDR1 SGHAT, CDR2 FQNNGV. V lost 3 bases and J 7 bases, leaving 13 bases between the germline ends.

This clonotype has ten or more counts. The chain combines TRBV28 with TRBJ2-7; D gene ambiguous. Looked up from germline, CDR1 is MDHEN and CDR2 is SYDVKM. V lost 6 bases and J 6 bases, leaving 12 bases between the germline ends. The CDR3 has 12 amino acids. In DNA, the CDR3 is TGTGCCAGCAGGGGTGATATCCGCGAGCAGTACTTC. Translating it yields CASRGDIREQYF.

To note about this clonotype: An end of the junction does not agree with germline; a read error may underlie this. This chain uses TRBV27 with TRBJ2-1; 8 bases match TRBD2. Germline CDR1 MNHEY, CDR2 SMNVEV (reference sequence). This CDR3 has 15 residues. The DNA of the CDR3 is TGTGCTAGCAGTTTATCAGCGGGGGTCCCGTGGGAGCAGTCCTTC. The encoded protein is CASSLSAGVPWEQSF.

This clonotype was counted ten times or more. This chain connects TRBV28 to TRBJ2-7; D may be TRBD2 (5 bases). Germline V lookup: CDR1 MDHEN, CDR2 SYDVKM. Trimming left V 7 bases short and J 5 bases short, with 15 bases between. The CDR3 is made up of 13 amino acids. CDR3 nucleotide sequence: TGTGCCAGCACCCTCTCGGGGATCGACGAGCAGTACTTC. This translates into CASTLSGIDEQYF.

This clonotype has ten or more counts. The chain is built from TRBV20-1 and TRBJ2-1, with TRBD1 matching 9 bases. V was clipped by 5 bases and J by 4 bases; unmatched bases: 9. CDR3 length: 15 amino acids. Germline lookup yields CDR1 DFQATT and CDR2 SNEGSKA (reference sequence). CDR3 in amino acids: CSASSLQGAYNEQFF. The CDR3 DNA sequence: TGCAGTGCTTCTTCTTTACAGGGGGCATACAATGAGCAGTTCTTC.

This clonotype has only a few counts. The J gene is TRBJ1-1, the V gene TRBV3-1; D unresolved. V lost 4 bases and J 4 bases, leaving 10 bases between the germline ends. Germline lookup yields CDR1 LGHDT and CDR2 YNNKEL (reference sequence). The CDR3 loop spans 13 amino acids. The CDR3 bases are TGTGCCAGCAGCCCCACAGCTCTCACTGAAGCTTTCTTT. Protein: CASSPTALTEAFF.

Concerning this clonotype: This is likely an artifact of a read error, given a far larger clone one base away. This sequence joins TRBV11-3 and TRBJ2-2, with 7 bases lining up with TRBD2. The CDR3 sequence is 17 residues long. Germline-derived CDR1 and CDR2 are SGHNT and YENEEA. CDR3 DNA sequence: TGTGCCAGCGGCTTAGAGGTCTCTAGCGGAGGTCCCGGGGAGCTGTTTTTT. This sequence encodes CASGLEVSSGGPGELFF.

Notes on this clonotype: A read error likely explains this, since a far larger clone differs by one base. This chain links TRBV6-2 or TRBV6-3 with TRBJ1-1; TRBD1 matches 7 bases. CDR1 and CDR2 (germline): MNHEY, SVGEGT. The CDR3 contains 13 residues. The CDR3: CASSLTGNTEAIF. CDR3 sequence (DNA): TGTGCCAGCAGCTTGACAGGGAACACTGAAGCTATCTTT.

This chain uses TRBV29-1 with TRBJ2-5, with TRBD2 identical over 12 bases. Per the germline V gene, CDR1 is SQVTM and CDR2 is ANQGSEA. J was trimmed by 5 bases and V by 1 base; bases with no gene match: 5. There are 15 residues in the CDR3. The CDR3, as DNA: TGCAGCGTTGAAGCTAGCGGGGGGGCTTGGGAGACCCAGTACTTC. This sequence encodes CSVEASGGAWETQYF.

This clonotype was detected ten times or more. V gene TRBV20-1 combines with J gene TRBJ1-1; possible D gene TRBD1, 5 bases. The CDR3 sequence is 14 residues long. Germline-derived CDR1 and CDR2 are DFQATT and SNEGSKA (reference sequence). V was shortened by 3 bases and J by 4 bases, with 15 bases between the two germline ends. CDR3 nucleotide sequence: TGCAGTGCTAGTAAGGAAGGGGCGGGCACTGAAGCTTTCTTT. Protein product: CSASKEGAGTEAFF.

The J gene is TRBJ1-1, the V gene TRBV7-9; D is unclear. CDR3 size: 20 residues. V shed 3 bases and J shed 5 bases, with 31 bases lying between them. From germline, CDR1 is SEHNR and CDR2 FQNEAQ (reference sequence). This CDR3 is CASSFTTRMELSCRYTEAFF. CDR3 sequence (DNA): TGTGCCAGCAGCTTTACTACCAGGATGGAACTAAGTTGCAGATATACTGAAGCTTTCTTT.

A word on this clonotype: A far larger clone is one nucleotide away, so this likely arose from a read error. J is TRBJ2-7 and V is TRBV7-3; 9 bases are shared with TRBD2. V dropped 5 bases and J dropped 6; count of bases not matched to a gene: 8. The CDR3 covers 14 residues. Germline lookup yields CDR1 SGHTA and CDR2 FQGTGA. The CDR3 DNA reads TGTGCCAGCAGCGAGGGACTAGCAGATCCCGAGCAGTACTTC. Amino acid sequence: CASSEGLADPEQYF.

Many counts were recorded for this clonotype. This rearrangement joins TRBV5-1 to TRBJ1-1; D possibly corresponds to TRBD1 (5 bases). Trimming removed 4 bases at V and 6 bases at J, with 10 bases between. CDR3 length equals 12 residues. From germline, CDR1 is SGHRS and CDR2 YFSETQ. The DNA of the CDR3 is TGCGCCAGCAGCCTGCAGGGCGCTGAAGCTTTCTTT. Translation: CASSLQGAEAFF.

With regard to this clonotype: As the CDR3 is not closed by the conserved phenylalanine or tryptophan, this likely results from a read error. The chain combines TRBV7-6 with TRBJ2-1; perhaps TRBD2 as D (5 bases). CDR3 length equals 13 residues. Germline lookup yields CDR1 SGHVS and CDR2 FNYEAQ. DNA of the CDR3: TGTGCCAGCAGCTTAGACGGGAACAATGGGCAGTTCCTC. It is translated as CASSLDGNNGQFL.

This clonotype was seen at least ten times. This sequence joins TRBV10-2 and TRBJ1-1; D is possibly TRBD1 (5 bases). V lost 3 bases and J lost 4, with 15 bases in between. CDR3 length equals 15 residues. Looked up from germline, CDR1 is WSHSY and CDR2 is SAAADI. CDR3 residues: CASSDSGRRGTEAFF. Here the CDR3 DNA reads TGCGCCAGCAGTGATTCGGGCAGGAGGGGCACTGAAGCTTTCTTT.

A remark on this clonotype: It may be a read error: a sequence one base away is much more abundant. The chain employs TRBV4-1 and TRBJ2-2; D gene unclear. Germline CDR1 reads MGHRA; CDR2 reads YSYEKL. The CDR3 totals 16 residues. Here the CDR3 DNA reads TGCACCAGCAGCCAAAAAGGGTTTGGGAACACCGGGGAGCTGTTTTTT. This gives the protein CTSSQKGFGNTGELFF.

This clonotype was detected ten times or more. The rearrangement links TRBV11-2 to TRBJ2-2; TRBD1 is a possible D gene (6 bases). Trimming pared 2 bases from V and 4 bases from J, leaving 11 bases between. The CDR3 sequence is 15 residues long. Germline lookup yields CDR1 SGHAT and CDR2 FQNNGV. The CDR3 region is CASSLYDRTTGELFF. The CDR3 DNA reads as TGTGCCAGCAGCTTATACGACAGGACCACCGGGGAGCTGTTTTTT.

This clonotype was counted ten times or more. The V gene is TRBV2, the J gene TRBJ2-5, with unresolved D. Germline CDR1 SNHLY, CDR2 FYNNEI. Trimming left V 6 bases short and J 2 bases short, with 4 bases between. This CDR3 comprises 11 residues. CDR3 protein: CASRAQETQYF. CDR3 sequence (DNA): TGTGCCAGCAGGGCACAAGAGACCCAGTACTTC. The variable domain in full, with the rest retrieved from reference TRBV2 and TRBJ2-5, is EPEVTQTPSHQVTQMGQEVILRCVPISNHLYFYWYRQILGQKVEFLVSFYNNEISEKSEIFDDQFSVERPDGSNFTLKIRSTKLEDSAMYFCASRAQETQYFGPGTRLLVL.

Ten or more counts support this clonotype. This chain joins TRBV27 and TRBJ2-5; 8 bases agree with TRBD2. The CDR3 loop spans 16 amino acids. CDR1 and CDR2 from the germline V gene are MNHEY and SMNVEV (reference sequence). V dropped 1 base and J dropped 1; count of bases not matched to a gene: 5. The CDR3 sequence is CASSLYPSGGQETQYF. The DNA for the CDR3 is TGTGCCAGCAGTTTATACCCCAGCGGGGGCCAAGAGACCCAGTACTTC.